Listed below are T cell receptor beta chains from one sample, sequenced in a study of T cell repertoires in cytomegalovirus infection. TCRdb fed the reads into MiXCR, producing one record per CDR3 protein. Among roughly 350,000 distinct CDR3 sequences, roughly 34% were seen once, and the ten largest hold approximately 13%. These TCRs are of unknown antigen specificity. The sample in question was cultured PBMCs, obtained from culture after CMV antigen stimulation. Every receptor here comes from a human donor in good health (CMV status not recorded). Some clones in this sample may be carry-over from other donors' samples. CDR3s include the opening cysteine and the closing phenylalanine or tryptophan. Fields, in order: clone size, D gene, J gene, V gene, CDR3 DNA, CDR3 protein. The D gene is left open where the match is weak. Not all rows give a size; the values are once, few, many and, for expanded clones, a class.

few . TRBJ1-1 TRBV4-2 TGTGCCAGCAGCCAAGATCTGGGGAGGAACACTGAAGCTTTCTTT CASSQDLGRNTEAFF
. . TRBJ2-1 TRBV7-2 TGTGCCAGCAGCTTACCCACCCCTGGTGAGCAGTTCTTC CASSLPTPGEQFF
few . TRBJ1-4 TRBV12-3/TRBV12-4 TGTGCCAGCAGTTTTGCAGGGCTAATCGAAAAACTGTTTTTT CASSFAGLIEKLFF
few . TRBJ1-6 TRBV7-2 TGTGCCAGCAGCTTAGTAGGCCCGACCGGCTCCTATAATTCACCCCTCCACTTT CASSLVGPTGSYNSPLHF
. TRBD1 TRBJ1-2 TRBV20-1 TGCAGTGCTTCCGAGACAGGGCGCAACTATGGCTACACCTTC CSASETGRNYGYTF
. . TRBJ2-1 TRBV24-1 TGTGCCACCAGTGACCTAGGTCTCCCCGACAATGAGCAGTTCTTC CATSDLGLPDNEQFF
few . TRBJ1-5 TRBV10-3 TGTGCCATCAGTGAGTCGTCAGGGTTTCAGCCCCAGCATTTT CAISESSGFQPQHF
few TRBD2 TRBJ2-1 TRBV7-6 TGTGCCAGCAGCTTAGGTCTCCTAGGGACTAGCGGATACAATGAGCAGTTCTTC CASSLGLLGTSGYNEQFF
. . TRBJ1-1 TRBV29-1 TGCAGCGACGCCGATCGGGGGGCCGGGGTCACTGAAGCTTTCTTT CSDADRGAGVTEAFF
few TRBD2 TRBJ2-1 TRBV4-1 TGCGCCAGCAGCCAATACGGGACTAGCGCTCGCTCCTACAATGAGCAGTTCTTC CASSQYGTSARSYNEQFF
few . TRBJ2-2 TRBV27 TGTGCCAGCAGGCCGTCCCACACCGGGGAGCTGTTTTTT CASRPSHTGELFF
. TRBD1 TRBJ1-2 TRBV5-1 TGCGCCAGCGCTATCCGTTCCCAGGGGGATAACTATGGCTACACCTTC CASAIRSQGDNYGYTF
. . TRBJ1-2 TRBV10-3 TGTGCCATCCCCAGCTATGGCTACACCTTC CAIPSYGYTF
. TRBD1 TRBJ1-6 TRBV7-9 TGTGCCAGCAGCTGGGGAACAGGGGGCTACAATTCACCCCTCCACTTT CASSWGTGGYNSPLHF
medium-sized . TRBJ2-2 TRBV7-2 TGTGCCAGCAGCCCCGGGGGTCCCGGGACCGGGGAGCTGTTTTTT CASSPGGPGTGELFF
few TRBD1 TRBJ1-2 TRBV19 TGTGCCAGTAGTAAGAGACAGGGGCACTATGGCTACACCTTC CASSKRQGHYGYTF
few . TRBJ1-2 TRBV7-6 TGTGCCAGCAGCTTGAACGCAGAACCCTATGGCTACACCTTC CASSLNAEPYGYTF
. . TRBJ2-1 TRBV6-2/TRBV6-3 TGTGCCAGCAGTTACAGGGCTAATGAGCAGTTCTTC CASSYRANEQFF
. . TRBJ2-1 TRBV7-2 TGTGCCAGCAGCTCTGACCGGGTCCTCTCAGAGGTTGATGAGCAGTTCTTC CASSSDRVLSEVDEQFF
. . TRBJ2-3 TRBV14 TGTGCCAGCAGTGAAAGGACGGGTGGTCCAGATACGCAGTATTTT CASSERTGGPDTQYF
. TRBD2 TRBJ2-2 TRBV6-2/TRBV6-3 TGTGCCAGCATTGAAGCGGGAGTGGCCGGGGAGCTGTTTTTT CASIEAGVAGELFF
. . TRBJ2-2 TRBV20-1 TGCAGTGCTTCGGCTCCGGGACCCTACACCGGGGAGCTGTTTTTT CSASAPGPYTGELFF
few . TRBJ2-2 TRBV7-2 TGTGCCAGCAGCTTAGCCCCTCCCGGGGAGCTGTTTTTT CASSLAPPGELFF
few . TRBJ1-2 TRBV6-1 TGTGCCAGCAGTGATTCTATCGGGGGCTACACCTTC CASSDSIGGYTF
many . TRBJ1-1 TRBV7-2 TGTGCCAGCAGCCCGGGGAGCACTGAAGCTTTCTTT CASSPGSTEAFF
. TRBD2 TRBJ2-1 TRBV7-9 TGTGCCAGCAGCTTACGGGAGGGCCTACACAATGAGCAGTTCTTC CASSLREGLHNEQFF
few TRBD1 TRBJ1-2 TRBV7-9 TGTGCCAGCAGCTTAGTAGGTTGGGGACAGGGACGGGCCATCTATGGCTACACCTTC CASSLVGWGQGRAIYGYTF
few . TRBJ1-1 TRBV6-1 TGTGCCAGCAGTCCTCAGGGTTGGACTGAAGCTTTCTTT CASSPQGWTEAFF
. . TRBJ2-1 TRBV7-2 TGTGCCAGCAGCTTACCTCCGGGACTCTCCTACAATGAGCAGTTCTTC CASSLPPGLSYNEQFF
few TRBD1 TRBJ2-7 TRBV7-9 TGTGCCAGCAGCGTACCGGGACAGGGCTCCCTGGCCCCCTACGAGCAGTACTTC CASSVPGQGSLAPYEQYF
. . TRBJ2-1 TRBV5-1 TGCGCCAGCAGCTTGGCCTTAGGTCAGTCAAATGAGCAGTTCTTC CASSLALGQSNEQFF
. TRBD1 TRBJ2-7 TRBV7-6 TGTGCCAGCAGTTCAGACAGGGGGCAAGAGCAGTACTTC CASSSDRGQEQYF
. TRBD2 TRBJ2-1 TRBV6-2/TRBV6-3 TGTGCCAGCAGATCAGGGACTAGCGGACGCTACAATGAGCAGTTCTTC CASRSGTSGRYNEQFF